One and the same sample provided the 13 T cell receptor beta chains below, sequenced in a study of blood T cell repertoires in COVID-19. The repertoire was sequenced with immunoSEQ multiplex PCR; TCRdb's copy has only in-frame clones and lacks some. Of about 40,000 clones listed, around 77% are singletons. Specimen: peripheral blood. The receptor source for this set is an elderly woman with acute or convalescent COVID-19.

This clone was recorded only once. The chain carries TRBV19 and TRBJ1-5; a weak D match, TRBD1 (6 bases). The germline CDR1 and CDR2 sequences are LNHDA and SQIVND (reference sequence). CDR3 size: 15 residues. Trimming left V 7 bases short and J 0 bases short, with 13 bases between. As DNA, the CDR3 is TGTGCCAGTACTCACAGGGTAAATAGCAATCAGCCCCAGCATTTT. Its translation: CASTHRVNSNQPQHF.

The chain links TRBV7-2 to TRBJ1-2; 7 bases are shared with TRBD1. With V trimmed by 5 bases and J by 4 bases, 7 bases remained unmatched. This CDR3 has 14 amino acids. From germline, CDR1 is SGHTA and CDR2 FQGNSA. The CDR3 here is CASSAQQGIYGYTF. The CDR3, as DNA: TGTGCCAGCAGCGCCCAACAGGGGATCTATGGCTACACCTTC.

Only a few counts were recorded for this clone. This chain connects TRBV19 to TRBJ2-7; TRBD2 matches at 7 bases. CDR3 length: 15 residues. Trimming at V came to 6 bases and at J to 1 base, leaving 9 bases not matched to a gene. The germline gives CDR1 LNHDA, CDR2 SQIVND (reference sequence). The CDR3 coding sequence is TGTGCCAGTAGGTCAGAGCTAGCGGCATCCTACGAGCAGTACTTC. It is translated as CASRSELAASYEQYF.

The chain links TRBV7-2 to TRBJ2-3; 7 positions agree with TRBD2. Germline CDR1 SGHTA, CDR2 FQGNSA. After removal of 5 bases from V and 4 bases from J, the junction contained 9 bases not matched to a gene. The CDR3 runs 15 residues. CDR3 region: CASSPGGTGADTQYF. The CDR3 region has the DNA TGTGCCAGCAGCCCGGGGGGAACGGGGGCAGATACGCAGTATTTT.

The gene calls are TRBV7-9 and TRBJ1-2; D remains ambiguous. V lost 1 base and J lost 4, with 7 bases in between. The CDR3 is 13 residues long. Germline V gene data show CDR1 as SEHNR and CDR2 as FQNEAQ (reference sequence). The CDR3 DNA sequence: TGTGCCAGCAGCTTAGGACTGAGCTATGGCTACACCTTC. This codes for CASSLGLSYGYTF.

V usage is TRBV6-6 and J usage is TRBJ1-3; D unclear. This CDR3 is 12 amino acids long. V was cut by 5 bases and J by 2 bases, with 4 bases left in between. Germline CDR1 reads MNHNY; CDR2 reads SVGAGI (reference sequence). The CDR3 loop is CASSAAGNTIYF. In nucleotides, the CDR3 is TGTGCCAGCAGTGCAGCTGGAAACACCATATATTTT.

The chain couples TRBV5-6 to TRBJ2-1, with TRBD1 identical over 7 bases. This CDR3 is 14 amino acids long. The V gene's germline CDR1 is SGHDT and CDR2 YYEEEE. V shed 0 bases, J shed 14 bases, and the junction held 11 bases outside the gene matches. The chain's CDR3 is CASSLGSHGTEEFF. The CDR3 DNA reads TGTGCCAGCAGCTTGGGGAGTCACGGGACAGAGGAGTTCTTC.

CDR3 bases: TGCAGCGTTGAGCGGAATACGCAGTATTTT. Its protein product is CSVERNTQYF. This sequence joins TRBV29-1 and TRBJ2-3; D remains ambiguous. Trimming removed 3 bases at V and 7 bases at J, with 5 bases between. From germline, CDR1 is SQVTM and CDR2 ANQGSEA. This CDR3 has 10 residues.

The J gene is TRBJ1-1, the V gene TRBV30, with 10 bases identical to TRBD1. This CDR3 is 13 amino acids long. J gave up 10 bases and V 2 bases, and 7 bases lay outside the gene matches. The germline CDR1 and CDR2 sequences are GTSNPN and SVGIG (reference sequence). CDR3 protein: CAWSWTGGSGAFF. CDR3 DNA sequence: TGTGCCTGGAGTTGGACAGGGGGGTCTGGAGCTTTCTTT.

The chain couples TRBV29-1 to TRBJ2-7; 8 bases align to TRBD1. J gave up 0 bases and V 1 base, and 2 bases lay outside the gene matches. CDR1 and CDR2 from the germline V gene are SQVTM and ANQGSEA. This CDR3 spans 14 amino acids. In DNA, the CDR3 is TGCAGCGTTGAAGTTGGGACAGGCTCCTACGAGCAGTACTTC. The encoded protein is CSVEVGTGSYEQYF.

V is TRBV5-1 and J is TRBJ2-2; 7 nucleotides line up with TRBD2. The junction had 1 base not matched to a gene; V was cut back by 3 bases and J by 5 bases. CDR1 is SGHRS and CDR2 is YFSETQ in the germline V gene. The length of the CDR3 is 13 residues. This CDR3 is CASSSGGTGELFF. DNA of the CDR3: TGCGCCAGCAGCTCCGGGGGGACCGGGGAGCTGTTTTTT.

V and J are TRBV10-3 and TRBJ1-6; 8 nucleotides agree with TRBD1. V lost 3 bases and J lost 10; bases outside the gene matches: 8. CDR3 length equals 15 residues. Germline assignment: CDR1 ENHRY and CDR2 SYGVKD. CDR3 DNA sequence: TGTGCCATCAGTGAAGGGCAGGGGGCAGGATCACCCCTCCACTTT. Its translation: CAISEGQGAGSPLHF.

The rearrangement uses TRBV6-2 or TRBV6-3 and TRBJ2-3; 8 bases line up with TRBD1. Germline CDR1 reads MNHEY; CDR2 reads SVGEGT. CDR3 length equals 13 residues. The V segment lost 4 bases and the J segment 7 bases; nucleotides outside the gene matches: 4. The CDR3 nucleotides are TGTGCCAGCAGTTTCCGGGACAGGAATACGCAGTATTTT. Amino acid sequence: CASSFRDRNTQYF.